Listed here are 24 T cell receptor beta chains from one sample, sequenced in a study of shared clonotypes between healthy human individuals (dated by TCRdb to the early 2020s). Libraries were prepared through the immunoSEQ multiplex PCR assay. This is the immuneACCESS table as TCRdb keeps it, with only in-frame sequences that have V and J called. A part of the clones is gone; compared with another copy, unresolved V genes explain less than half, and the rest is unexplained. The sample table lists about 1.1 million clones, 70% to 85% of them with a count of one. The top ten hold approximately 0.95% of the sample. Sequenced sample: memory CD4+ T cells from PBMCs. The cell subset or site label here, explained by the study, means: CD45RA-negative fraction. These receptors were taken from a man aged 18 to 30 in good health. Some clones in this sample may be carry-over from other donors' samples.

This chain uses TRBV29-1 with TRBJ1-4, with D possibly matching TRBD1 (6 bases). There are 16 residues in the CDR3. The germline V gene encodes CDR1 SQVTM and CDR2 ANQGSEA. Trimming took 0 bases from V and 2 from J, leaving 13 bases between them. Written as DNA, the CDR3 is TGCAGCGTTGAAGATCAACTGGGGGGCACTAATGAAAAACTGTTTTTT. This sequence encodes CSVEDQLGGTNEKLFF.

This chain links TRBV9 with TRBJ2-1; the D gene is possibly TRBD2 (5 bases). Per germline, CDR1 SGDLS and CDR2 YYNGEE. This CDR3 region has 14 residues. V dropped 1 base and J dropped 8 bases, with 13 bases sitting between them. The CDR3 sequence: CASSVQPSSDEQFF. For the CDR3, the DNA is TGTGCCAGCAGCGTACAGCCTAGCTCCGATGAGCAGTTCTTC.

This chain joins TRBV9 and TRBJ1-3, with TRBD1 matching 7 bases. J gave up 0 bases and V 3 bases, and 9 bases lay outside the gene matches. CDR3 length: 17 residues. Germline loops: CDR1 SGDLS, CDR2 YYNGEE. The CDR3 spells CASSAQPGGSSGNTIYF. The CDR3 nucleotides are TGTGCCAGCAGCGCGCAACCAGGGGGGAGCTCTGGAAACACCATATATTTT.

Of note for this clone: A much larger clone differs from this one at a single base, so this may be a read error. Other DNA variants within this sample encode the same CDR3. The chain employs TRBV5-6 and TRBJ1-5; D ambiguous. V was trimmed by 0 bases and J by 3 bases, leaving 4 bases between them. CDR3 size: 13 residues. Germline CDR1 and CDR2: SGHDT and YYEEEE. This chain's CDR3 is CASSLGANQPQHF. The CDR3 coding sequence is TGTGCCAGCAGCTTGGGTGCCAATCAGCCCCAGCATTTT. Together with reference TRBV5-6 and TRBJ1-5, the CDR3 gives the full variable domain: DAGVTQSPTHLIKTRGQQVTLRCSPKSGHDTVSWYQQALGQGPQFIFQYYEEEERQRGNFPDRFSGHQFPNYSSELNVNALLLGDSALYLCASSLGANQPQHFGDGTRLSIL.

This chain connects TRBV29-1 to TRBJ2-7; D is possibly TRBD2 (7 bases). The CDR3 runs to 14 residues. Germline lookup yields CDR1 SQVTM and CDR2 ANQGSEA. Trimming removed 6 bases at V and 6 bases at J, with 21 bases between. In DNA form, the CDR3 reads TGCAGCGTCACTCCCCTGGGGAGGGGGACCGAGCAGTACTTC. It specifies CSVTPLGRGTEQYF.

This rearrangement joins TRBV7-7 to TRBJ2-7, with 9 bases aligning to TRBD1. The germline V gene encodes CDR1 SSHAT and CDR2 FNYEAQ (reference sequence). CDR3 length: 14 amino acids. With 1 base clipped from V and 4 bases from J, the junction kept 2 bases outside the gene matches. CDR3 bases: TGTGCCAGCAGCTTAGGGACAGGGGTGTACGAGCAGTACTTC. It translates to CASSLGTGVYEQYF.

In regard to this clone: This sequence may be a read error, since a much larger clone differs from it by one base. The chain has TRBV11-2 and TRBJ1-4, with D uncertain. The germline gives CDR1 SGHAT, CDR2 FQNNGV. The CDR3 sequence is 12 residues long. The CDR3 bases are TGTGTCAGCAGCTTATGGAGGGAAAAACTGTTTTTT. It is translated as CVSSLWREKLFF.

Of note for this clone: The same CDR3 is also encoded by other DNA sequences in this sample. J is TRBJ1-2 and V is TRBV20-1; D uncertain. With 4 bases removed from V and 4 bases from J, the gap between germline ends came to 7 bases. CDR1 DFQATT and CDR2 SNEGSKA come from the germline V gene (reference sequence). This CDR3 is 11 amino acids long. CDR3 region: CSATWGYGYTF. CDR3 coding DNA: TGCAGTGCTACTTGGGGCTATGGCTACACCTTC.

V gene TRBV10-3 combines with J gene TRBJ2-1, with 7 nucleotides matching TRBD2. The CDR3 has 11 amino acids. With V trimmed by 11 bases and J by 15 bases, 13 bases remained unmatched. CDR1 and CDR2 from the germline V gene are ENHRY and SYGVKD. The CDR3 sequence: CAVLAGQEPFF. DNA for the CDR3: TGTGCCGTCTTAGCGGGCCAGGAACCGTTCTTC.

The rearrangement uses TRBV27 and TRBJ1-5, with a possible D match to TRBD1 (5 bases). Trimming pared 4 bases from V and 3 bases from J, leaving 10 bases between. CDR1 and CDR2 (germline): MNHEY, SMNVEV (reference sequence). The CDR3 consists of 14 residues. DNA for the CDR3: TGTGCCAGCAGTTCGCGACAGAACAATCAGCCCCAGCATTTT. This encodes CASSSRQNNQPQHF.

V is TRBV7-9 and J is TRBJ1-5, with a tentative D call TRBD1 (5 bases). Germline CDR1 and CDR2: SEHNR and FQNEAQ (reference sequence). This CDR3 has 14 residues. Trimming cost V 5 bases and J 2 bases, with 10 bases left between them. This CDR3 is CASSRRGGNQPQHF. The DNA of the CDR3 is TGTGCCAGCAGCCGAAGGGGCGGCAATCAGCCCCAGCATTTT.

CDR3 sequence reads: CASSIQDSLNTEAFF. In DNA form, the CDR3 reads TGTGCCAGTAGTATACAGGACAGCTTGAACACTGAAGCTTTCTTT. This sequence joins TRBV19 and TRBJ1-1; possibly TRBD1 for D (6 bases). The germline V gene has CDR1 LNHDA and CDR2 SQIVND (reference sequence). This CDR3 is built from 15 residues. V lost 2 bases, J lost 0 bases, and 10 bases lay in between.

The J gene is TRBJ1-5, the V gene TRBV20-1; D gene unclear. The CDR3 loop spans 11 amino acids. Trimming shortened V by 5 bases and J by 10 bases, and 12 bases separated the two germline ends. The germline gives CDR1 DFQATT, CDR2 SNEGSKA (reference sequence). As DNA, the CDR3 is TGCAGTGCTTATCAATCAGGCCCCCAGCATTTT. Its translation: CSAYQSGPQHF.

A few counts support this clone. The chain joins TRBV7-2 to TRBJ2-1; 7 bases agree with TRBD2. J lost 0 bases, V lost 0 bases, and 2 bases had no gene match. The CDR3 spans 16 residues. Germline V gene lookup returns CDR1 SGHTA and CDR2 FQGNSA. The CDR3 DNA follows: TGTGCCAGCAGCTTAGCTAGCGGGCACTCCTACAATGAGCAGTTCTTC. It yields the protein CASSLASGHSYNEQFF.

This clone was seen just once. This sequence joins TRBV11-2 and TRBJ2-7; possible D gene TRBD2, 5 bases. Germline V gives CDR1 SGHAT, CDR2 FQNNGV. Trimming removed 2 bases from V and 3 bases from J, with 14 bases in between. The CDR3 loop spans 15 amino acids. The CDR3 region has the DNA TGTGCCAGCAGCTTACAATCTACGGCGGGCTACGAGCAGTACTTC. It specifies CASSLQSTAGYEQYF.

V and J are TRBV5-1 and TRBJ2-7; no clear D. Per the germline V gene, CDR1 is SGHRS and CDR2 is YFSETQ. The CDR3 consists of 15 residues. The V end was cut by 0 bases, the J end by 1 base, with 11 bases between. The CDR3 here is CASSLVESRSYEQYF. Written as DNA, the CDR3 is TGCGCCAGCAGCTTGGTAGAATCTCGATCCTACGAGCAGTACTTC.

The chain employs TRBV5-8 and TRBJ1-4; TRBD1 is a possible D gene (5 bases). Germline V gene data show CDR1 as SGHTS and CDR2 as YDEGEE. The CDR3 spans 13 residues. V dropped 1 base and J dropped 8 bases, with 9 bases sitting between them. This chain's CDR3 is CASSLIRQEKLFF. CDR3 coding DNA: TGTGCCAGCAGCTTGATTCGACAGGAAAAACTGTTTTTT.

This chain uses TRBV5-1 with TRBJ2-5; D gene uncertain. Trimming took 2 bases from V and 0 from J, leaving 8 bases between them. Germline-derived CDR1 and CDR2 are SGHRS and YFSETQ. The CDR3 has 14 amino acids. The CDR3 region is CASSFGRNQETQYF. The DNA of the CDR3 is TGCGCCAGCAGCTTCGGGCGGAACCAAGAGACCCAGTACTTC.

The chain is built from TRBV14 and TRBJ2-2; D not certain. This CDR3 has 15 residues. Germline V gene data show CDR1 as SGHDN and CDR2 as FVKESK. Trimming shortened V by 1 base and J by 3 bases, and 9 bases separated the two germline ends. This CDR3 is CASSQGFSYTGELFF. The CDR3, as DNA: TGTGCCAGCAGCCAAGGTTTTTCATACACCGGGGAGCTGTTTTTT.

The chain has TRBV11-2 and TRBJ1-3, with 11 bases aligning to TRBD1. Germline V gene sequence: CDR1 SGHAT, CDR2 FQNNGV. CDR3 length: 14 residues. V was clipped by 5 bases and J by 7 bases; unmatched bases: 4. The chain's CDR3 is CASSTGTGGNTIYF. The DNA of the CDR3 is TGTGCCAGCAGCACGGGGACAGGGGGGAACACCATATATTTT.

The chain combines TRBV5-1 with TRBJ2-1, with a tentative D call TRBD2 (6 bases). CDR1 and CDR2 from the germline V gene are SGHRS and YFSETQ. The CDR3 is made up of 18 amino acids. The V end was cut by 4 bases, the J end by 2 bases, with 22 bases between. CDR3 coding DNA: TGCGCCAGCAGCCCCGCCGGGGGAACGGACCGTCCCTACAATGAGCAGTTCTTC. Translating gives CASSPAGGTDRPYNEQFF.

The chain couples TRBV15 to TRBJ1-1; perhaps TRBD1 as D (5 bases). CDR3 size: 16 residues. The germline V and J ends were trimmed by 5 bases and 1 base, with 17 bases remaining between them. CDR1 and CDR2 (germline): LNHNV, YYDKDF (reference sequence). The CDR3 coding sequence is TGTGCCACCAGCCGGGGCGGGTCGGTTCGGAACACTGAAGCTTTCTTT. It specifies CATSRGGSVRNTEAFF.

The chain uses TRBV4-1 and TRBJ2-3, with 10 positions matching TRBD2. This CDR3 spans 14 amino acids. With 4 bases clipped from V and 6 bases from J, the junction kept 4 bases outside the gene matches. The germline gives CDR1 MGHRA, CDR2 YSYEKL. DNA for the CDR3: TGCGCCAGCAGCCTAAGCGGGAGGGGGGATACGCAGTATTTT. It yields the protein CASSLSGRGDTQYF.

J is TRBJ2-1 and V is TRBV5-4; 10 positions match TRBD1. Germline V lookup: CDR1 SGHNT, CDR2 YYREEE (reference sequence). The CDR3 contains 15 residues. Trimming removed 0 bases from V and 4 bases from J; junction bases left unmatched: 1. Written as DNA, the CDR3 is TGTGCCAGCAGCTTGGCGGGACAGGGGTACAATGAGCAGTTCTTC. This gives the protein CASSLAGQGYNEQFF.